The clone carrying this T cell receptor beta chain was seen repeatedly, ten times or more. Its antigen is unidentified. The data stem from a study of breast tumors, draining lymph nodes, adjacent tissues. Study observations and caveats: Luminal-like breast cancer showed significantly greater tumor-nontumor repertoire similarity than basal-like breast cancer did. That most tumor T cells come from lymph nodes remained unproven. Findings are consistent with lymph node origin and intratumoral expansion of most tumor T cells. Tumors had less TCR diversity than lymph nodes, more than nontumor tissue.

In germline, CDR1 is SGHTA, CDR2 FQGNSA. This CDR3 is built from 13 residues. Trimming pared 5 bases from V and 10 bases from J, leaving 16 bases between. TCRdb redid the calling of the multiplex PCR reads with MiXCR, one entry per CDR3 protein. The data show more than 250,000 distinct CDR3 sequences, with about 30% seen just once and 1.1% held by the top ten. Samples came from axillary lymph nodes draining the breast cancer. The source of this sequence is a female donor with breast cancer. Some clones in this sample may be carry-over from other donors' samples. The gene calls are TRBV7-2 and TRBJ2-3, with no clear D. Sequencing was carried out using axillary lymph node tissue. CDR3 in DNA: TGTGCCAGCAGCCCCAACATCGTTGATGCGCAGTATTTT. This codes for CASSPNIVDAQYF.